Below are 26 T cell receptor beta chains sequenced from a single sample in a study of blood T cell repertoires in COVID-19. Clones were read by immunoSEQ multiplex PCR, and TCRdb kept only the in-frame ones, dropping some. The table lists more than 95,000 clones, roughly 69% of them singletons, with about 2.2% in the top ten. The sequenced sample was peripheral blood. The source of these receptors is a woman in her 70s with acute or convalescent COVID-19.

The genes are TRBV5-4 and TRBJ2-1; 9 nucleotides agree with TRBD2. The CDR3 has 15 amino acids. Trimming at V came to 3 bases and at J to 5 bases, leaving 6 bases not matched to a gene. Germline lookup yields CDR1 SGHNT and CDR2 YYREEE (reference sequence). The CDR3 DNA follows: TGTGCCAGCAGCTCTCAGCGGGAGGCCCACAATGAGCAGTTCTTC. This codes for CASSSQREAHNEQFF.

The V and J genes are TRBV6-5 and TRBJ2-7, with TRBD1 identical over 8 bases. Per the germline V gene, CDR1 is MNHEY and CDR2 is SVGAGI. After removal of 7 bases from V and 5 bases from J, the junction contained 7 bases not matched to a gene. The CDR3 contains 13 residues. CDR3 coding DNA: TGTGCCAGCACGACAGGGGTTCGGGACGAGCAGTACTTC. It yields the protein CASTTGVRDEQYF.

The chain carries TRBV7-2 and TRBJ2-1, with TRBD2 identical over 8 bases. The CDR3 has 17 residues. Germline CDR1 reads SGHTA; CDR2 reads FQGNSA. V was pared by 1 base and J by 2 bases, with 7 bases of the junction left unmatched. In nucleotides, the CDR3 is TGTGCCAGCAGCTTAGTAGGGGCGGGGGGCGCCTACAATGAGCAGTTCTTC. This sequence encodes CASSLVGAGGAYNEQFF.

The chain combines TRBV5-4 with TRBJ1-2; D is possibly TRBD1 (6 bases). From germline, CDR1 is SGHNT and CDR2 YYREEE (reference sequence). The CDR3 totals 14 residues. Trimming pared 0 bases from V and 4 bases from J, leaving 10 bases between. CDR3 nucleotides: TGTGCCAGCAGCTTGGGACAGGCCGGCTATGGCTACACCTTC. Amino acid sequence: CASSLGQAGYGYTF.

The chain has TRBV6-2 or TRBV6-3 and TRBJ2-5; 13 bases align to TRBD2. Trimming removed 5 bases from V and 9 bases from J; junction bases left unmatched: 12. Germline values: CDR1 MNHEY, CDR2 SVGEGT. The CDR3 length is 16 residues. Here the CDR3 DNA reads TGTGCCAGCAGTCTCCGACTAGCGGGGGGTATCTATGCCCAGTACTTC. This translates into CASSLRLAGGIYAQYF.

The V and J genes are TRBV19 and TRBJ2-7; 7 bases fit TRBD2. Looked up from germline, CDR1 is LNHDA and CDR2 is SQIVND (reference sequence). The CDR3 is made up of 15 amino acids. V lost 4 bases and J lost 0; bases outside the gene matches: 6. CDR3 region: CASSTDPGGSYEQYF. The CDR3 DNA follows: TGTGCCAGTAGTACGGACCCGGGAGGCTCCTACGAGCAGTACTTC.

The chain couples TRBV19 to TRBJ2-5, with a weak D call TRBD1 (5 bases). This CDR3 has 14 residues. The V end lost 11 bases, the J end lost 3 bases, and 19 bases lay between the germline ends. In germline, CDR1 is LNHDA, CDR2 SQIVND (reference sequence). The CDR3 sequence is CALRQGSSKETQYF. The CDR3 DNA is TGTGCCCTTCGTCAGGGCAGCTCAAAAGAGACCCAGTACTTC.

The chain has TRBV2 and TRBJ2-5; maybe TRBD1 (5 bases). The germline CDR1 and CDR2 sequences are SNHLY and FYNNEI. The CDR3 consists of 13 residues. V lost 7 bases, J lost 1 base, and 10 bases lay in between. For the CDR3, the DNA is TGTGCCAGCAACCGACAGCCCCAAGAGACCCAGTACTTC. Translated, it gives CASNRQPQETQYF. Together with reference TRBV2 and TRBJ2-5, the CDR3 gives the full variable domain: EPEVTQTPSHQVTQMGQEVILRCVPISNHLYFYWYRQILGQKVEFLVSFYNNEISEKSEIFDDQFSVERPDGSNFTLKIRSTKLEDSAMYFCASNRQPQETQYFGPGTRLLVL.

The rearrangement links TRBV2 to TRBJ1-4; D call uncertain. V was shortened by 3 bases and J by 0 bases, with 2 bases between the two germline ends. The CDR3 is 13 amino acids. Germline CDR1 and CDR2: SNHLY and FYNNEI. Here the CDR3 reads CASSDTTNEKLFF. CDR3 nucleotide sequence: TGTGCCAGCAGTGATACAACTAATGAAAAACTGTTTTTT.

This CDR3 is CASTPTPGYENTEAFF. DNA for the CDR3: TGTGCCAGCACCCCCACCCCAGGGTATGAGAACACTGAAGCTTTCTTT. V and J are TRBV7-8 and TRBJ1-1; D is possibly TRBD1 (5 bases). Germline CDR1 reads SGHVS; CDR2 reads FQNEAQ. The CDR3 sequence is 16 residues long. Deletions cut 7 bases from V and 1 base from J, with 19 bases between.

V usage is TRBV10-2 and J usage is TRBJ2-7; 8 bases agree with TRBD2. CDR1 WSHSY and CDR2 SAAADI come from the germline V gene. The V segment lost 3 bases and the J segment 1 base; nucleotides outside the gene matches: 5. This CDR3 is built from 15 residues. CDR3 nucleotide sequence: TGCGCCAGCAGTGAATTCGCGGGAGGATCCTACGAGCAGTACTTC. Its translation is CASSEFAGGSYEQYF.

This clone has just a few counts. This rearrangement joins TRBV15 to TRBJ1-4; a possible D gene is TRBD1 (5 bases). V was trimmed by 6 bases and J by 7 bases, leaving 21 bases between them. The CDR3 is 16 amino acids. From germline, CDR1 is LNHNV and CDR2 YYDKDF (reference sequence). For the CDR3, the DNA is TGTGCCACCAGTATGCATATACAGGCGCAGGGTGAAAAACTGTTTTTT. As protein: CATSMHIQAQGEKLFF.

The CDR3 region has the DNA TGTGCCAGCAGTCCCCGGGACTCCCTCGCATGGGAGACCCAGTACTTC. It is translated as CASSPRDSLAWETQYF. V and J are TRBV28 and TRBJ2-5; D may be TRBD2 (6 bases). The CDR3 covers 16 residues. Germline V gene lookup returns CDR1 MDHEN and CDR2 SYDVKM. Between the trimmed V and J ends, which lost 5 bases and 5 bases, there was a span of 21 bases.

This sequence joins TRBV10-1 and TRBJ1-5; no clear D gene. CDR3 length: 12 residues. Trimming cost V 8 bases and J 0 bases, with 5 bases left between them. Germline V gives CDR1 WNHNN, CDR2 SYGVQD (reference sequence). In nucleotides, the CDR3 is TGCGCCAGCGGGCGTAGCAATCAGCCCCAGCATTTT. This codes for CASGRSNQPQHF.

The rearrangement joins TRBV29-1 to TRBJ2-1; 8 nucleotides match TRBD1. Germline lookup yields CDR1 SQVTM and CDR2 ANQGSEA. Trimming took 7 bases from V and 9 from J; bases not matched to a gene: 14. The CDR3 is 14 residues long. CDR3 coding DNA: TGCAGCGGCAAACTATCAACTCAGGGGGCTGAGCAGTTCTTC. Its protein is CSGKLSTQGAEQFF.

This clone came up once. This chain joins TRBV19 and TRBJ1-1, with TRBD1 as a possible D gene (6 bases). Germline CDR1 and CDR2: LNHDA and SQIVND (reference sequence). With 1 base removed from V and 3 bases from J, the gap between germline ends came to 15 bases. The CDR3 covers 16 residues. In DNA form, the CDR3 reads TGTGCCAGTAGTATAGTGTACAGGGAAAGGGACACTGAAGCTTTCTTT. This codes for CASSIVYRERDTEAFF.

This clone has only a few counts. In the same sample, other DNA sequences code for this CDR3. V usage is TRBV6-1 and J usage is TRBJ1-1; D ambiguous. The CDR3 extends over 13 amino acids. CDR1 MNHNS and CDR2 SASEGT come from the germline V gene. Trimming took 2 bases from V and 1 from J, leaving 5 bases between them. CDR3 loop: CASSERGNTEAFF. The DNA for the CDR3 is TGTGCCAGCAGTGAAAGAGGGAACACTGAAGCTTTCTTT.

The V gene is TRBV20-1, the J gene TRBJ1-1; a possible D gene is TRBD1 (5 bases). Trimming took off 3 bases at V and 5 bases at J, with 13 bases between the two ends. The CDR3 runs 13 residues. The germline gives CDR1 DFQATT, CDR2 SNEGSKA (reference sequence). The DNA for the CDR3 is TGCAGTGCTAGTGGATGGGGGGAAACTGAAGCTTTCTTT. The encoded protein is CSASGWGETEAFF.

V is TRBV7-3 and J is TRBJ1-5; no clear D. CDR1 is SGHTA, CDR2 FQGTGA, per germline. The CDR3 length is 17 residues. Trimming took 5 bases from V and 0 from J, leaving 17 bases between them. The CDR3 region is CASSLLSGRHSNQPQHF. CDR3 DNA: TGTGCCAGCAGCCTTCTGAGCGGGCGACATAGCAATCAGCCCCAGCATTTT.

The V call is TRBV5-3, the J call TRBJ2-7, with 8 bases that match TRBD1. TRBV5-3 counts as an open reading frame of uncertain function. This CDR3 has 14 residues. V lost 0 bases, J lost 5 bases, and 4 bases stayed unmatched. The CDR3 DNA reads as TGTGCCAGAAGCTTGGGGACAGGGTTCCACGAGCAGTACTTC. Amino acid sequence: CARSLGTGFHEQYF.

This clone has only a few counts. The rearrangement joins TRBV7-2 to TRBJ2-3; 7 positions agree with TRBD2. Looked up from germline, CDR1 is SGHTA and CDR2 is FQGNSA. The CDR3 runs 16 residues. V was pared by 0 bases and J by 2 bases, with 5 bases of the junction left unmatched. CDR3 sequence (DNA): TGTGCCAGCAGCTTAGCGGGCGGGGGACTCACAGATACGCAGTATTTT. Translated: CASSLAGGGLTDTQYF. Full variable domain (outside the CDR3, taken from reference TRBV7-2 and TRBJ2-3): GAGVSQSPSNKVTEKGKDVELRCDPISGHTALYWYRQSLGQGLEFLIYFQGNSAPDKSGLPSDRFSAERTGGSVSTLTIQRTQQEDSAVYLCASSLAGGGLTDTQYFGPGTRLTVL.

The sample holds a few counts of this clone. This chain connects TRBV7-9 to TRBJ1-1; D remains ambiguous. CDR3 length: 16 amino acids. V was shortened by 5 bases and J by 1 base, with 17 bases between the two germline ends. Per germline, CDR1 SEHNR and CDR2 FQNEAQ (reference sequence). Written as DNA, the CDR3 is TGTGCCAGCAGCATCCGTCCGGGTCGTCAGAACACTGAAGCTTTCTTT. Its protein product is CASSIRPGRQNTEAFF.

This chain connects TRBV6-5 to TRBJ2-7, with 9 bases matching TRBD2. The germline V gene has CDR1 MNHEY and CDR2 SVGAGI. The CDR3 is 14 residues long. The trim removed 6 bases at V and 1 base at J, leaving 4 bases unmatched. CDR3 protein: CASRLAGPSYEQYF. The CDR3 nucleotides read TGTGCCAGCAGGCTAGCGGGGCCTTCCTACGAGCAGTACTTC.

This sequence joins TRBV5-1 and TRBJ1-6; D unclear. Germline V gene data show CDR1 as SGHRS and CDR2 as YFSETQ. The CDR3 runs 15 residues. V was cut by 1 base and J by 5 bases, with 10 bases left in between. The CDR3 loop is CASSLLGTNNSPLHF. The CDR3 DNA is TGCGCCAGCAGCTTGCTAGGCACTAATAATTCACCCCTCCACTTT.

The J gene is TRBJ2-3, the V gene TRBV12-3 or TRBV12-4; tentative D call: TRBD2 (5 bases). Trimming cost V 6 bases and J 6 bases, with 10 bases left between them. There are 12 residues in the CDR3. The CDR3 DNA reads as TGTGCCAGCAGACCGGGGAGTGATACGCAGTATTTT. Its translation is CASRPGSDTQYF.

V gene TRBV28 combines with J gene TRBJ2-7; 12 positions agree with TRBD2. CDR1 is MDHEN and CDR2 is SYDVKM in the germline V gene. The CDR3 loop spans 15 amino acids. The V gene end was trimmed by 6 bases and the J gene end by 10 bases; junction bases not matched to a gene: 13. This chain's CDR3 is CASSPVTSGRMYQYF. For the CDR3, the DNA is TGTGCCAGCAGCCCTGTCACTAGCGGGAGGATGTATCAGTACTTC.